The present TCR beta chain was sequenced within a study of T-cell reconstitution after alpha-beta-depleted transplantation in children. CDR1 and CDR2 (germline): MNHEY, SMNVEV (reference sequence). This CDR3 is 13 amino acids long. V was trimmed by 5 bases and J by 4 bases, leaving 12 bases between them. A library of TCRbeta sequences, prepared with unique molecular identifiers, was generated. MiXCR, run by TCRdb on the PCR reads, gives a single entry per CDR3 protein. In the table there are 150,000 to 250,000 distinct CDR3 sequences, 6.3% of which are singletons. Findings and limits, study-wide: Surviving recipient cells, namely T cells and thymic progenitors, were the source of high day-60 TCRbeta diversity in some patients.

This clonotype was detected many times. Its antigen remains unidentified. The sequence came from a girl under three years old with combined immunodeficiency, due to receive a stem cell transplant. The V call is TRBV27, the J call TRBJ2-7; unclear D gene. This material consisted of PBMCs, taken before TCRalphabeta/CD19-depleted stem cell transplant. This chain's CDR3 is CASSIRHAYEQYF. CDR3 DNA: TGTGCCAGCAGTATTAGACACGCGTACGAGCAGTACTTC.